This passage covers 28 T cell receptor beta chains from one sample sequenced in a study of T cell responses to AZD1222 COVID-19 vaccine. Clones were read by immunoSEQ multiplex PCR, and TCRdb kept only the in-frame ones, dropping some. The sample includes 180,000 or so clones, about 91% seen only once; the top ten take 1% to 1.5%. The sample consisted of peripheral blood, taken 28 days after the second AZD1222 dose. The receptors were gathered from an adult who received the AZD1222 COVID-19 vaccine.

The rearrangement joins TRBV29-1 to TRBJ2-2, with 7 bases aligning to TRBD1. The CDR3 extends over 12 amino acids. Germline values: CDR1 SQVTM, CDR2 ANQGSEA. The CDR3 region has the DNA TGCACCCCCCCAGGGGGTCCCGGGGAGCTGTTTTTT. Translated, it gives CTPPGGPGELFF.

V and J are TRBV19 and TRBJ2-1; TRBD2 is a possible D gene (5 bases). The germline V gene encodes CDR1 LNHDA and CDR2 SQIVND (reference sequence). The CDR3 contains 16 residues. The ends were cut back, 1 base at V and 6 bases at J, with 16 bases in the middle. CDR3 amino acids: CASSIGVKEVGNEQFF. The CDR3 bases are TGTGCCAGTAGTATAGGGGTCAAGGAGGTTGGCAATGAGCAGTTCTTC.

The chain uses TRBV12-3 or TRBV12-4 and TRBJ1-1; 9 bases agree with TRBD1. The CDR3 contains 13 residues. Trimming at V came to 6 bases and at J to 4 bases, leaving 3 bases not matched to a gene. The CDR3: CASSRTGVTEAFF. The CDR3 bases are TGTGCCAGCAGCCGGACAGGGGTCACTGAAGCTTTCTTT.

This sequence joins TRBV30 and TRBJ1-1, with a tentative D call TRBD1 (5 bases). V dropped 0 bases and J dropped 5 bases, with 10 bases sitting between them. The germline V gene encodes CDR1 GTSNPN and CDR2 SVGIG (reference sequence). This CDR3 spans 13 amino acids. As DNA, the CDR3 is TGTGCCTGGAGTGTAGCGGGGGGAACTGAAGCTTTCTTT. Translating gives CAWSVAGGTEAFF. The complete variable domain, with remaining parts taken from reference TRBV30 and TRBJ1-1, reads SQTIHQWPATLVQPVGSPLSLECTVEGTSNPNLYWYRQAAGRGLQLLFYSVGIGQISSEVPQNLSASRPQDRQFILSSKKLLLSDSGFYLCAWSVAGGTEAFFGQGTRLTVV.

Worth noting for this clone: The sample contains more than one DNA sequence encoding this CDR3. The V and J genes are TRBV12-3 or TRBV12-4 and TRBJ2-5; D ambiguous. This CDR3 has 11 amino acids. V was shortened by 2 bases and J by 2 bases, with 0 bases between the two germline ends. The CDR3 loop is CASSLQETQYF. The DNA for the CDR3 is TGTGCCAGCAGTTTACAAGAGACCCAGTACTTC.

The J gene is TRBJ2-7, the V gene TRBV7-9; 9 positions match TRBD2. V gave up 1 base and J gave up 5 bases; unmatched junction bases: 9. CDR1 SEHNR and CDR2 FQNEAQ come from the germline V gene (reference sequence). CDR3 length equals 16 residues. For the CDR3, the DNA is TGTGCCAGCAGCTTAGGGGTTAGCGGGAGCAAAGACGAGCAGTACTTC. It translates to CASSLGVSGSKDEQYF.

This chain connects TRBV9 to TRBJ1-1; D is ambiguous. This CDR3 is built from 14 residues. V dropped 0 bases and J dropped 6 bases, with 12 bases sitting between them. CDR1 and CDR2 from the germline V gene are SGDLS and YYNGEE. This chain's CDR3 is CASSVGALGAEAFF. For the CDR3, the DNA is TGTGCCAGCAGCGTAGGAGCCCTCGGCGCTGAAGCTTTCTTT. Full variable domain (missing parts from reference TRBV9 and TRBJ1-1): DSGVTQTPKHLITATGQRVTLRCSPRSGDLSVYWYQQSLDQGLQFLIQYYNGEERAKGNILERFSAQQFPDLHSELNLSSLELGDSALYFCASSVGALGAEAFFGQGTRLTVV.

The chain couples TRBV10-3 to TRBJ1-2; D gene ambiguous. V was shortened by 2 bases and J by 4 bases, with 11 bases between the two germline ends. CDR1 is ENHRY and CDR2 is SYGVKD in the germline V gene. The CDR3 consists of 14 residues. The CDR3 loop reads CAISESVVGYGYTF. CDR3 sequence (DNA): TGTGCCATCAGTGAGAGCGTCGTCGGCTATGGCTACACCTTC.

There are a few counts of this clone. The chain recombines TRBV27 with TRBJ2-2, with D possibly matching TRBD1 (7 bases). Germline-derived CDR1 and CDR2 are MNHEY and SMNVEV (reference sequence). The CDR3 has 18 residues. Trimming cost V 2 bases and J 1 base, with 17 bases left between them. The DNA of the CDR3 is TGTGCCAGCAGTTTACTTTTCGGAGGGGGCAGGAACACCGGGGAGCTGTTTTTT. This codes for CASSLLFGGGRNTGELFF.

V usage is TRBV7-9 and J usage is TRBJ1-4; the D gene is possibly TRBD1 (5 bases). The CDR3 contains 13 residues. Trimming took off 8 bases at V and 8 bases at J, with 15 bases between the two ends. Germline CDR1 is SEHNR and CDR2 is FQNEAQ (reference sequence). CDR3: CASSAPGSEKLFF. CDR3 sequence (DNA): TGTGCCAGCTCGGCCCCAGGGAGCGAAAAACTGTTTTTT.

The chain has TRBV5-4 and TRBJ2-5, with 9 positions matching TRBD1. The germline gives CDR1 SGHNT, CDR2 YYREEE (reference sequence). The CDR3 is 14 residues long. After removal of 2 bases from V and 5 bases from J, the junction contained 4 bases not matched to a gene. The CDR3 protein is CASSFTGGGETQYF. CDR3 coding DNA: TGTGCCAGCAGCTTTACAGGGGGCGGGGAGACCCAGTACTTC.

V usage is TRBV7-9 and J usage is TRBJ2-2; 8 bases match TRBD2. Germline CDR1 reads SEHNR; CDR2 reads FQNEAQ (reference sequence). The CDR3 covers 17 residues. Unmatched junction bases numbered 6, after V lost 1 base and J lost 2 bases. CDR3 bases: TGTGCCAGCAGCTTAGTTTACGGGAGGGCTAACACCGGGGAGCTGTTTTTT. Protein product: CASSLVYGRANTGELFF.

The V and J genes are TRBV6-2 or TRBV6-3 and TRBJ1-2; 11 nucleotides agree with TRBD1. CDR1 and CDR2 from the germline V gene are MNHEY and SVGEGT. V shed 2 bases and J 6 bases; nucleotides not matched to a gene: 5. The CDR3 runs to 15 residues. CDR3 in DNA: TGTGCCAGCAGTTACGGACAGGGGGCTTCGGATGGCTACACCTTC. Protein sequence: CASSYGQGASDGYTF.

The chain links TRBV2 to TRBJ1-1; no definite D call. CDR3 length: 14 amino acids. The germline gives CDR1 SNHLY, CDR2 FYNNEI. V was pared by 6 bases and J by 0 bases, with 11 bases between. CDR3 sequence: CASRGRDLNTEAFF. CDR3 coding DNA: TGTGCCAGCAGGGGGAGAGATTTGAACACTGAAGCTTTCTTT. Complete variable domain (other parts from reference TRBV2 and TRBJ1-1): EPEVTQTPSHQVTQMGQEVILRCVPISNHLYFYWYRQILGQKVEFLVSFYNNEISEKSEIFDDQFSVERPDGSNFTLKIRSTKLEDSAMYFCASRGRDLNTEAFFGQGTRLTVV.

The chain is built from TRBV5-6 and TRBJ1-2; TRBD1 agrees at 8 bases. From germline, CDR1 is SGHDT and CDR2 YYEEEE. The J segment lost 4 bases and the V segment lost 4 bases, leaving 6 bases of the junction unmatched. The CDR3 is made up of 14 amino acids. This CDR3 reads CASSIAGGGYGYTF. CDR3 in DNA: TGTGCCAGCAGCATCGCAGGGGGCGGCTATGGCTACACCTTC.

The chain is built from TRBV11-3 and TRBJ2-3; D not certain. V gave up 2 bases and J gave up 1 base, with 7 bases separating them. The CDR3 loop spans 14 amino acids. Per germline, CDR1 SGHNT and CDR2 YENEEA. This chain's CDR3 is CASSLNDRTDTQYF. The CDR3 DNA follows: TGTGCCAGCAGCTTAAACGACCGCACAGATACGCAGTATTTT.

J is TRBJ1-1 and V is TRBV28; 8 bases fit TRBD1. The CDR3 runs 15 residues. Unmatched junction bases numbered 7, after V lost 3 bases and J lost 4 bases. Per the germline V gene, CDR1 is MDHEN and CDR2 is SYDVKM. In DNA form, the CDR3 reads TGTGCCAGCAGTTTCGGGGACAGGCTCGCCACTGAAGCTTTCTTT. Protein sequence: CASSFGDRLATEAFF.

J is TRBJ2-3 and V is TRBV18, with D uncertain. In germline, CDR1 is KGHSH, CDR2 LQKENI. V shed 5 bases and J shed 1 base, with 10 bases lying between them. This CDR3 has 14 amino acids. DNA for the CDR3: TGTGCCAGCTCATTAGAAGTGGGCACAGATACGCAGTATTTT. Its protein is CASSLEVGTDTQYF.

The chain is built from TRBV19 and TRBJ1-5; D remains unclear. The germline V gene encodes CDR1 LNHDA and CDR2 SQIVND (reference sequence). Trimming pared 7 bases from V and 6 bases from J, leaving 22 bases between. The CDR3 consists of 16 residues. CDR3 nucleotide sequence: TGTGCCAGTACCCCGTTCGGGGTCTCACCCGGTCAGCCCCAGCATTTT. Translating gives CASTPFGVSPGQPQHF. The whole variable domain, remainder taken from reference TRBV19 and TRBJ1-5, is DGGITQSPKYLFRKEGQNVTLSCEQNLNHDAMYWYRQDPGQGLRLIYYSQIVNDFQKGDIAEGYSVSREKKESFPLTVTSAQKNPTAFYLCASTPFGVSPGQPQHFGDGTRLSIL.

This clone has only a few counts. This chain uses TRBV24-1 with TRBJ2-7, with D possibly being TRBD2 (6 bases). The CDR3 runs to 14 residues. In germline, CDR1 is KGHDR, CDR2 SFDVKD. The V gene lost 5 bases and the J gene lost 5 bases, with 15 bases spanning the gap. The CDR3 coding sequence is TGTGCCACCAGTGCCAGTGGAGGGATCGACGAGCAGTACTTC. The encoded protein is CATSASGGIDEQYF.

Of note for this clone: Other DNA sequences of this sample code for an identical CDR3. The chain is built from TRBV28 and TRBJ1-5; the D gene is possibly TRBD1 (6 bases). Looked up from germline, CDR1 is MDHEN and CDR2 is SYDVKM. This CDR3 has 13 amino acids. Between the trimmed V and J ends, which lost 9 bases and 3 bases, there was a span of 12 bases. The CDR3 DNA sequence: TGTGCCAGTTCGGACAGCCTCAATCAGCCCCAGCATTTT. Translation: CASSDSLNQPQHF.

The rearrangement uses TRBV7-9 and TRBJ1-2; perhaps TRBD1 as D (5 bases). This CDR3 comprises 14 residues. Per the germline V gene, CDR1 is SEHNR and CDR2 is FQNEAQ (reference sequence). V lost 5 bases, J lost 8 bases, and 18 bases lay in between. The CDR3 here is CASSQAGEVYGYTF. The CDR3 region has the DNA TGTGCCAGCAGCCAGGCGGGGGAAGTTTACGGCTACACCTTC.

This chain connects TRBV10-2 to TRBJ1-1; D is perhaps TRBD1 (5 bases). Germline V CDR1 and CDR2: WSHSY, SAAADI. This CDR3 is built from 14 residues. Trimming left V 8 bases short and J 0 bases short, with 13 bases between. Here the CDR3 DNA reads TGCGCCAGCGGACCGACAGCGATGAACACTGAAGCTTTCTTT. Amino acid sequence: CASGPTAMNTEAFF.

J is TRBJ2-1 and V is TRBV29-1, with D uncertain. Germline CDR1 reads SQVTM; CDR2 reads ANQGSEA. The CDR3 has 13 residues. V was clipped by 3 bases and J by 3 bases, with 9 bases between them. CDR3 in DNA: TGCAGCGTTGATGGCAGGATCTACAATGAGCAGTTCTTC. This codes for CSVDGRIYNEQFF.

CDR3 DNA sequence: TGCAGTGCTAGTTTTAGGGTTAATGAAAAACTGTTTTTT. As protein: CSASFRVNEKLFF. This rearrangement joins TRBV20-1 to TRBJ1-4; no firm D call. CDR1 is DFQATT and CDR2 is SNEGSKA in the germline V gene (reference sequence). The CDR3 runs to 13 residues. The V end lost 3 bases, the J end lost 4 bases, and 9 bases lay between the germline ends.

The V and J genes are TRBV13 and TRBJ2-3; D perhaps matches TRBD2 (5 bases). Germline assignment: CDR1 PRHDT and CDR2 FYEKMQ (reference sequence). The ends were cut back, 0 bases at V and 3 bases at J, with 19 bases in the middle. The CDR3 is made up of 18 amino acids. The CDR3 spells CASSLGVASILGTDTQYF. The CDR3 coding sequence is TGTGCCAGCAGCTTAGGGGTAGCGTCAATACTTGGAACAGATACGCAGTATTTT.

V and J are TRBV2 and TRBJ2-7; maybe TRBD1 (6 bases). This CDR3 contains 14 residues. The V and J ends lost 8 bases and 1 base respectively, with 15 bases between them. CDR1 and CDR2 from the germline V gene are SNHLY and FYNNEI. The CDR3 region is CASGSRQGSYEQYF. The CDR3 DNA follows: TGTGCCAGCGGTAGCCGGCAGGGGTCCTACGAGCAGTACTTC.

CDR3 loop: CASARTDNQPQHF. The CDR3 coding sequence is TGTGCCAGCGCCCGGACTGATAATCAGCCCCAGCATTTT. This rearrangement joins TRBV18 to TRBJ1-5; unclear D gene. V gave up 8 bases and J gave up 4 bases, with 12 bases separating them. This CDR3 has 13 residues. CDR1 is KGHSH and CDR2 is LQKENI in the germline V gene.